These 22 T cell receptor beta chains were all obtained from the same sample, sequenced in a study of T-cell reconstitution after alpha-beta-depleted transplantation in children. A library of TCRbeta sequences, prepared with unique molecular identifiers, was generated. TCRdb itself ran the PCR reads through MiXCR, one entry per CDR3 protein. In the table there are roughly 590,000 distinct CDR3 sequences, roughly 15% of which are singletons. Specimen: PBMCs from the stem cell graft donor, collected from the stem cell graft. These receptors were obtained from a human donor who donated a stem cell graft to a child with acute myeloid leukemia.

This clonotype was counted many times. CDR3 in DNA: TGTGCCAGCAGCTTCGGTGAGGGGAGCTATGGCTACACCTTC. This translates into CASSFGEGSYGYTF. J is TRBJ1-2 and V is TRBV7-2; D perhaps matches TRBD1 (5 bases). The CDR3 runs 14 residues. Trimming took 3 bases from V and 4 from J, leaving 12 bases between them. Germline CDR1 and CDR2: SGHTA and FQGNSA.

The chain couples TRBV24-1 to TRBJ2-2, with D possibly being TRBD1 (6 bases). This CDR3 has 14 residues. Trimming took 9 bases from V and 0 from J, leaving 10 bases between them. Germline assignment: CDR1 KGHDR and CDR2 SFDVKD. Here the CDR3 reads CATQRQANTGELFF. CDR3 nucleotide sequence: TGTGCCACCCAACGACAGGCGAACACCGGGGAGCTGTTTTTT.

This clonotype was recorded many times. The V call is TRBV20-1, the J call TRBJ2-3; tentatively, D is TRBD2 (6 bases). Germline CDR1 reads DFQATT; CDR2 reads SNEGSKA (reference sequence). The germline V and J ends were trimmed by 1 base and 0 bases, with 11 bases remaining between them. The length of the CDR3 is 15 residues. CDR3 sequence reads: CSARVTGASTDTQYF. The CDR3 DNA is TGCAGTGCTAGAGTAACGGGAGCTAGCACAGATACGCAGTATTTT.

V and J are TRBV14 and TRBJ2-7, with 11 bases that match TRBD1. With V trimmed by 3 bases and J by 4 bases, 2 bases remained unmatched. Germline V gives CDR1 SGHDN, CDR2 FVKESK. This CDR3 contains 14 residues. CDR3 DNA: TGTGCCAGCAGCCAGGACAGGGGGCGGTACGAGCAGTACTTC. It is translated as CASSQDRGRYEQYF. Full variable domain (missing parts from reference TRBV14 and TRBJ2-7): EAGVTQFPSHSVIEKGQTVTLRCDPISGHDNLYWYRRVMGKEIKFLLHFVKESKQDESGMPNNRFLAERTGGTYSTLKVQPAELEDSGVYFCASSQDRGRYEQYFGPGTRLTVT.

The chain is built from TRBV10-3 and TRBJ1-2, with D perhaps matching TRBD1 (5 bases). Trimming pared 4 bases from V and 3 bases from J, leaving 15 bases between. CDR3 length: 15 residues. Looked up from germline, CDR1 is ENHRY and CDR2 is SYGVKD. Here the CDR3 reads CAISGVGGGDYGYTF. In DNA, the CDR3 is TGTGCCATCAGTGGTGTCGGGGGTGGGGACTATGGCTACACCTTC.

This clonotype has just a few counts. The V and J genes are TRBV7-2 and TRBJ1-5; no firm D call. The V end lost 8 bases, the J end lost 2 bases, and 7 bases lay between the germline ends. CDR1 and CDR2 from the germline V gene are SGHTA and FQGNSA. The CDR3 is 12 residues long. CDR3 sequence: CASAAGNQPQHF. The CDR3 DNA sequence: TGTGCCAGCGCGGCGGGCAATCAGCCCCAGCATTTT.

The chain joins TRBV5-8 to TRBJ2-5; D is possibly TRBD1 (5 bases). This CDR3 has 17 residues. Trimming removed 3 bases at V and 2 bases at J, with 20 bases between. CDR1 is SGHTS and CDR2 is YDEGEE in the germline V gene. The chain's CDR3 is CASSSSSGSRGQETQYF. The CDR3 DNA reads TGTGCCAGCAGCTCATCTTCCGGGTCAAGGGGACAAGAGACCCAGTACTTC.

Of note for this clonotype: Its ends do not fully match the called genes, so a read error is possible. The chain carries TRBV4-3 and TRBJ1-6; perhaps TRBD1 as D (6 bases). Germline values: CDR1 LGHNA, CDR2 YSLEER. The CDR3 is made up of 17 amino acids. CDR3 sequence (DNA): TGCGCCAGCAGCGAAGACAGGCCGGGTGCCTATAATTCACCCCTCCACTTT. Its protein is CASSEDRPGAYNSPLHF.

The rearrangement uses TRBV7-9 and TRBJ1-1, with D uncertain. V was clipped by 6 bases and J by 0 bases, with 14 bases between them. The CDR3 covers 15 residues. Germline CDR1 and CDR2: SEHNR and FQNEAQ (reference sequence). CDR3 sequence reads: CASSYQEGLNTEAFF. CDR3 sequence (DNA): TGTGCCAGCAGTTATCAGGAGGGATTGAACACTGAAGCTTTCTTT.

This clonotype was picked up a small number of times. The chain couples TRBV11-2 to TRBJ2-7; perhaps TRBD1 as D (5 bases). Trimming removed 6 bases from V and 5 bases from J, with 23 bases in between. Germline V gene data show CDR1 as SGHAT and CDR2 as FQNNGV. The CDR3 is made up of 16 amino acids. This CDR3 is CASSTHKGRVWDEQYF. The CDR3, as DNA: TGTGCCAGCAGTACCCACAAGGGCAGGGTCTGGGACGAGCAGTACTTC.

Turning to this clonotype: This sequence may be a read error, since a much larger clone differs from it by one base. The V gene is TRBV20-1, the J gene TRBJ2-7, with D perhaps TRBD1 (5 bases). CDR3 length equals 13 residues. Germline V lookup: CDR1 DFQATT, CDR2 SNEGSKA (reference sequence). CDR3 nucleotides: TGCACTGCTGACGCAGGGAACCCCTACGAGCAGTACTTC. Encoded protein: CTADAGNPYEQYF.

The V and J genes are TRBV12-5 and TRBJ2-7; TRBD2 is a possible D gene (5 bases). V was shortened by 0 bases and J by 2 bases, with 14 bases between the two germline ends. In germline, CDR1 is LGHNT, CDR2 FRNRAP. The CDR3 has 16 residues. In DNA form, the CDR3 reads TGTGCTAGTGGTTTGGTGGGCCAGGCGCGGGCCTACGAGCAGTACGTC. Translating gives CASGLVGQARAYEQYV.

This clonotype came up many times. This chain connects TRBV20-1 to TRBJ1-3; D may be TRBD1 (6 bases). The CDR3 contains 15 residues. Germline CDR1 and CDR2: DFQATT and SNEGSKA (reference sequence). V was pared by 3 bases and J by 0 bases, with 12 bases between. The CDR3 nucleotides are TGCAGTGCTAGGAGGGGGGTCTCCTCTGGAAACACCATATATTTT. Translated, it gives CSARRGVSSGNTIYF.

This clonotype was seen a handful of times. The chain is built from TRBV10-2 and TRBJ1-6; perhaps TRBD1 as D (5 bases). V was cut by 4 bases and J by 9 bases, with 10 bases left in between. This CDR3 is built from 13 residues. Looked up from germline, CDR1 is WSHSY and CDR2 is SAAADI. The CDR3 loop reads CASSGGPSSPLHF. The CDR3 DNA is TGCGCCAGCAGTGGGGGACCGTCTTCACCCCTCCACTTT.

This sequence joins TRBV7-8 and TRBJ1-2, with D hard to call. The CDR3 is 14 amino acids. Germline lookup yields CDR1 SGHVS and CDR2 FQNEAQ. Trimming pared 4 bases from V and 8 bases from J, leaving 17 bases between. The CDR3 here is CASSSPGPTRGYTF. The CDR3 DNA reads as TGTGCCAGCAGCTCGCCGGGTCCTACTAGGGGCTACACCTTC.

This clonotype was counted at least ten times. The V call is TRBV6-4, the J call TRBJ2-5, with TRBD1 matching over 9 bases. After removal of 6 bases from V and 3 bases from J, the junction contained 8 bases not matched to a gene. Germline loops: CDR1 MRHNA, CDR2 SNTAGT. This CDR3 is 15 amino acids long. The CDR3 sequence: CASRRLQGAEETQYF. As DNA, the CDR3 is TGTGCCAGCAGACGCTTACAGGGGGCTGAAGAGACCCAGTACTTC.

This chain connects TRBV12-3 or TRBV12-4 to TRBJ1-6; D possibly corresponds to TRBD1 (5 bases). Trimming removed 6 bases at V and 8 bases at J, with 8 bases between. The length of the CDR3 is 12 residues. CDR3 loop: CASRGGDSPLHF. For the CDR3, the DNA is TGTGCCAGCAGGGGAGGGGATTCACCCCTCCACTTT.

The genes are TRBV5-1 and TRBJ2-1, with 10 bases matching TRBD1. The germline CDR1 and CDR2 sequences are SGHRS and YFSETQ. The CDR3 covers 16 residues. The trim removed 3 bases at V and 1 base at J, leaving 4 bases unmatched. This CDR3 is CASSWTGQGSYNEQFF. In DNA form, the CDR3 reads TGCGCCAGCAGCTGGACGGGACAGGGGTCCTACAATGAGCAGTTCTTC.

This chain joins TRBV10-2 and TRBJ2-3, with D maybe TRBD1 (5 bases). Germline loops: CDR1 WSHSY, CDR2 SAAADI. This CDR3 spans 13 amino acids. Trimming cost V 2 bases and J 4 bases, with 7 bases left between them. This CDR3 is CASSEGAADTQYF. DNA for the CDR3: TGCGCCAGCAGTGAGGGGGCAGCAGATACGCAGTATTTT.

There are many counts of this clonotype. The chain couples TRBV12-3 or TRBV12-4 to TRBJ1-1, with TRBD1 as a possible D gene (6 bases). CDR3 length equals 14 residues. V lost 1 base to trimming and J lost 5 bases, with 11 bases between them. CDR3 sequence (DNA): TGTGCCAGCAGTTTAGGGGGGCGTGAGACTGAAGCTTTCTTT. Encoded protein: CASSLGGRETEAFF.

The chain carries TRBV20-1 and TRBJ1-2; the D is unclear. V was clipped by 5 bases and J by 2 bases, with 12 bases between them. This CDR3 has 13 residues. Germline-derived CDR1 and CDR2 are DFQATT and SNEGSKA (reference sequence). The CDR3 DNA follows: TGCAGTGCTGATCCGGGCCTGAACTATGGCTACACCTTC. Encoded protein: CSADPGLNYGYTF.

V and J are TRBV5-1 and TRBJ2-3, with 11 bases aligning to TRBD2. Germline-derived CDR1 and CDR2 are SGHRS and YFSETQ. V lost 0 bases and J lost 3; bases outside the gene matches: 6. The CDR3 loop spans 17 amino acids. CDR3 DNA sequence: TGCGCCAGCAGCTTGGGGAAGACTAGCGGGGTGACAGATACGCAGTATTTT. Amino acids: CASSLGKTSGVTDTQYF.